This T cell receptor beta chain appears in the sequencing data of a study of spatial heterogeneity in lung cancer. Single TCR cDNA molecules each had their own unique molecular identifier. TCRdb ran MiXCR on the 5' RACE reads and lists one entry per CDR3 protein. The table has 43,000 or so distinct CDR3 sequences, approximately 7% seen once. This clonotype was picked up many times. Antigen unknown. CDR3 size: 15 residues. Germline loops: CDR1 KGHDR, CDR2 SFDVKD. V gave up 3 bases and J gave up 5 bases; unmatched junction bases: 4. Study results and caveats: Ubiquitous expanded tumor TCRs were seen in blood more at resection than at follow-up.

Time point of the sample: sample taken at primary tumor resection. Whole RNA, isolated from tumor, nontumor lung or frozen PBMC, was sequenced without prior sorting. The donor group consisted of approximately 77 patients who had untreated, early-stage non-small cell lung cancer. This specimen consisted of PBMCs, obtained at surgery. The J gene is TRBJ2-3, the V gene TRBV24-1, with TRBD2 identical over 10 bases. The TCR originated in a female donor with early-stage non-small cell lung cancer. The CDR3 DNA is TGTGCCACCAGTGATACTGCTAGCGGGGGAGATACGCAGTATTTT. Translation: CATSDTASGGDTQYF.